This passage covers 5 T cell receptor beta chains from one sample sequenced in a study of T cell changes during pregnancy in multiple sclerosis. Some clones are missing from TCRdb's copy, which holds only in-frame ones; the method was immunoSEQ multiplex PCR. The sample consists of around 69,000 clones, 90% of them appearing once. The source material was peripheral blood, sampled in the second trimester of pregnancy. The receptors derive from a female donor in good health, enrolled as a control in a pregnancy study.

V usage is TRBV29-1 and J usage is TRBJ2-7, with 10 nucleotides matching TRBD1. V lost 6 bases and J lost 3; bases outside the gene matches: 14. Germline V gene lookup returns CDR1 SQVTM and CDR2 ANQGSEA. This CDR3 spans 16 amino acids. The CDR3 loop reads CSVGGRRDRGSYEQYF. CDR3 nucleotides: TGCAGCGTCGGGGGTCGAAGGGACAGGGGAAGCTACGAGCAGTACTTC.

This clone was seen only once. The chain carries TRBV27 and TRBJ1-1; tentatively, D is TRBD1 (5 bases). This CDR3 has 13 amino acids. CDR1 and CDR2 (germline): MNHEY, SMNVEV (reference sequence). Trimming left V 0 bases short and J 5 bases short, with 7 bases between. CDR3 amino acids: CASSLSGVTEAFF. The CDR3 nucleotides read TGTGCCAGCAGTTTATCAGGGGTAACTGAAGCTTTCTTT.

This clone was seen only once. The CDR3 DNA follows: TGTGCCAGCAGCCTTCTATCGACTAGCGGGGCCTACGAGCAGTACTTC. Translating it yields CASSLLSTSGAYEQYF. This chain uses TRBV9 with TRBJ2-7; 11 bases map to TRBD2. This CDR3 comprises 16 residues. The V gene's germline CDR1 is SGDLS and CDR2 YYNGEE. V lost 4 bases, J lost 2 bases, and 8 bases stayed unmatched.

The rearrangement links TRBV5-1 to TRBJ2-1, with a possible D match to TRBD2 (5 bases). The CDR3 contains 15 residues. Trimming took off 4 bases at V and 7 bases at J, with 18 bases between the two ends. In germline, CDR1 is SGHRS, CDR2 YFSETQ. CDR3 in amino acids: CASSREVGPTNEQFF. The CDR3 nucleotides are TGCGCCAGCAGCCGGGAAGTGGGCCCTACTAATGAGCAGTTCTTC.

The V gene is TRBV5-1, the J gene TRBJ2-3, with D unresolved. The germline V gene has CDR1 SGHRS and CDR2 YFSETQ. Trimming stripped 4 bases from V and 1 base from J, with 7 bases between. The CDR3 covers 13 residues. In DNA form, the CDR3 reads TGCGCCAGCAGCCCCGTTGGCACAGATACGCAGTATTTT. It encodes CASSPVGTDTQYF.